These T cell receptor beta chains were read from a single sample in a study of cytomegalovirus exposure and HLA in healthy donors. Profiling relied on immunoSEQ multiplex PCR, and the TCRdb table lists in-frame clones only, not all of them. The table shows more than 95,000 clones, with about 81% occurring only once. Material: PBMCs. The origin of the receptors is a woman in her 30s in good health and CMV-seronegative. CDR3s include the opening cysteine and the closing phenylalanine or tryptophan. D genes are given only for firm matches. A clone size is listed for some rows: how often the clone was seen (once, few, many), or a class if it is expanded.

CDR3 DNA: TGCAGCGTTGACCCGGGGACTAGCGGTGGGGAGACCCAGTACTTC
CDR3 protein: CSVDPGTSGGETQYF
D gene: TRBD2
J gene: TRBJ2-5
V gene: TRBV29-1
clone size: NA

CDR3 DNA: TGTGCCAGCAGCACGGTGGGGGGGAGTTCCTACAATGAGCAGTTCTTC
CDR3 protein: CASSTVGGSSYNEQFF
D gene: TRBD2
J gene: TRBJ2-1
V gene: TRBV25-1
clone size: NA

CDR3 DNA: TGCGCCAGCAGGGAGGGACAGGTCAATCAGCCCCAGCATTTT
CDR3 protein: CASREGQVNQPQHF
D gene: TRBD1
J gene: TRBJ1-5
V gene: TRBV10-2
clone size: NA

CDR3 DNA: TGCGCCAGCAGCCAAGGGGCTACAGGGAGCTCCTACAATGAGCAGTTCTTC
CDR3 protein: CASSQGATGSSYNEQFF
D gene: NA
J gene: TRBJ2-1
V gene: TRBV5-1
clone size: NA

CDR3 DNA: TGTGCCACCAGCAGAGATGGACAGGGGGCCACTGAAGCTTTCTTT
CDR3 protein: CATSRDGQGATEAFF
D gene: TRBD1
J gene: TRBJ1-1
V gene: TRBV15
clone size: NA

CDR3 DNA: TGCGCCAGCAGCCAAGTTTTGGGGGGGGGCCGATTGGATACGCAGTATTTT
CDR3 protein: CASSQVLGGGRLDTQYF
D gene: NA
J gene: TRBJ2-3
V gene: TRBV4-1
clone size: NA

CDR3 DNA: TGTGCCAGCAGCTACGGGACTAGCGGGGCTGAGACCCAGTACTTC
CDR3 protein: CASSYGTSGAETQYF
D gene: TRBD2
J gene: TRBJ2-5
V gene: TRBV7-2
clone size: few

CDR3 DNA: TGTGCTAGTGGTTTGTTCGGGGGGCCCCAAAACATTCAGTACTTC
CDR3 protein: CASGLFGGPQNIQYF
D gene: NA
J gene: TRBJ2-4
V gene: TRBV12-5
clone size: NA

CDR3 DNA: TGCAGCGTTGTCGGGGGGGCGAAAGATACGCAGTATTTT
CDR3 protein: CSVVGGAKDTQYF
D gene: TRBD2
J gene: TRBJ2-3
V gene: TRBV29-1
clone size: once

CDR3 DNA: TGTGCCAGTAGCTCCCTCGACAGGGGCAATCAGCCCCAGCATTTT
CDR3 protein: CASSSLDRGNQPQHF
D gene: TRBD1
J gene: TRBJ1-5
V gene: TRBV19
clone size: NA

CDR3 DNA: TGTTCCAGCAGCTTAGAGGCGGCCGCGAGCGCTTTCTTT
CDR3 protein: CSSSLEAAASAFF
D gene: NA
J gene: TRBJ1-1
V gene: TRBV7-9
clone size: NA

CDR3 DNA: TGTGCCAGTAGTATAGAGGGGAGGACTGAAGCTTTCTTT
CDR3 protein: CASSIEGRTEAFF
D gene: NA
J gene: TRBJ1-1
V gene: TRBV19
clone size: once

CDR3 DNA: TGTGCCAGCAGCACCGATAGCGGGAGCTACAATGAGCAGTTCTTC
CDR3 protein: CASSTDSGSYNEQFF
D gene: TRBD2
J gene: TRBJ2-1
V gene: TRBV9
clone size: once

CDR3 DNA: TGCGCCAGCAGCTCCCGACTAGCCGGCGATGAGCAGTTCTTC
CDR3 protein: CASSSRLAGDEQFF
D gene: TRBD2
J gene: TRBJ2-1
V gene: TRBV5-1
clone size: NA

CDR3 DNA: TGTGCCTGGAACCTCAGGGGGGTCGGGGAGCTGTTTTTT
CDR3 protein: CAWNLRGVGELFF
D gene: NA
J gene: TRBJ2-2
V gene: TRBV30
clone size: once

CDR3 DNA: TGTGCCAGCAGCTTAGAATTTAGTTACAATGAGCAGTTCTTC
CDR3 protein: CASSLEFSYNEQFF
D gene: NA
J gene: TRBJ2-1
V gene: TRBV11-1
clone size: NA

CDR3 DNA: TGCGCCAGCAGCCTCGGACAGGGGAGGGGAGATGGCTACACCTTC
CDR3 protein: CASSLGQGRGDGYTF
D gene: TRBD1
J gene: TRBJ1-2
V gene: TRBV5-1
clone size: once

CDR3 DNA: TGTGCCAGCAGCGTACGGGGAATCGGCTATGGCTACACCTTC
CDR3 protein: CASSVRGIGYGYTF
D gene: NA
J gene: TRBJ1-2
V gene: TRBV5-8
clone size: NA

CDR3 DNA: TGTGCCATCAGTGCGGGACTAGCGGACGGTAAGAGAGAGACCCAGTACTTC
CDR3 protein: CAISAGLADGKRETQYF
D gene: TRBD2
J gene: TRBJ2-5
V gene: TRBV10-3
clone size: NA

CDR3 DNA: TGTGCCAGTAGTATTTGGGACAGCCATAATTCACCCCTCCACTTT
CDR3 protein: CASSIWDSHNSPLHF
D gene: TRBD1
J gene: TRBJ1-6
V gene: TRBV19
clone size: NA

CDR3 DNA: TGTGCCAGTAGGGGGGGGAGGAGCTCCTACGAGCAGTACTTC
CDR3 protein: CASRGGRSSYEQYF
D gene: NA
J gene: TRBJ2-7
V gene: TRBV27
clone size: once

CDR3 DNA: TGCGCCAGCAGTTATAGCGGGAGGGACACCGGGGAGCTGTTTTTT
CDR3 protein: CASSYSGRDTGELFF
D gene: TRBD2
J gene: TRBJ2-2
V gene: TRBV5-1
clone size: few

CDR3 DNA: TGCGCCAGCAGCCTGACTGGGGAGACCCAGTACTTC
CDR3 protein: CASSLTGETQYF
D gene: NA
J gene: TRBJ2-5
V gene: TRBV5-1
clone size: once

CDR3 DNA: TGTGCCGCCCAACCGGGACTAGCGACCCGAGCGTATTTT
CDR3 protein: CAAQPGLATRAYF
D gene: TRBD2
J gene: TRBJ2-3
V gene: TRBV6-6
clone size: NA

CDR3 DNA: TGTGCCAGCAGTGCCGGGACAGATCTTCAGCCCCAGCATTTT
CDR3 protein: CASSAGTDLQPQHF
D gene: TRBD1
J gene: TRBJ1-5
V gene: TRBV25-1
clone size: NA

CDR3 DNA: TGTGCCAGCAGCCTGCTAGGGGCGACTAACTATGGCTACACCTTC
CDR3 protein: CASSLLGATNYGYTF
D gene: NA
J gene: TRBJ1-2
V gene: TRBV9
clone size: NA

CDR3 DNA: TGTGCCAGCAGCTTAGAGCGGGTGTACGAGCAGTACTTC
CDR3 protein: CASSLERVYEQYF
D gene: NA
J gene: TRBJ2-7
V gene: TRBV11-3
clone size: NA

CDR3 DNA: TGTGCCAGCAGCCCTACGAGCCCAAGTGAGACCCAGTACTTC
CDR3 protein: CASSPTSPSETQYF
D gene: NA
J gene: TRBJ2-5
V gene: TRBV7-3
clone size: NA

CDR3 DNA: TGTGCCATCAGTGAGACAGGGACGAACACTGAAGCTTTCTTT
CDR3 protein: CAISETGTNTEAFF
D gene: NA
J gene: TRBJ1-1
V gene: TRBV10-3
clone size: NA

CDR3 DNA: TGCGCCAGCAGCCTTGATGATCCGACAGGGAGGAATTCACCCCTCCACTTT
CDR3 protein: CASSLDDPTGRNSPLHF
D gene: TRBD1
J gene: TRBJ1-6
V gene: TRBV5-1
clone size: NA

CDR3 DNA: TGTGCCAGCAGCGTGACCGGGTCCTACACCGGGGAGCTGTTTTTT
CDR3 protein: CASSVTGSYTGELFF
D gene: NA
J gene: TRBJ2-2
V gene: TRBV7-6
clone size: NA

CDR3 DNA: TGTGCCAGCAGCTGGGAACCGGGACACCCCGGCTACTTC
CDR3 protein: CASSWEPGHPGYF
D gene: NA
J gene: TRBJ2-7
V gene: TRBV6-6
clone size: NA

CDR3 DNA: TGTGCCAGCAGCTTAGAACTAGCAGGAACTGAGCAGTTCTTC
CDR3 protein: CASSLELAGTEQFF
D gene: NA
J gene: TRBJ2-1
V gene: TRBV11-3
clone size: NA